Sequencing of this TCR beta chain was carried out in a study of STAT5B mutations in CD4+ large granular lymphocyte leukemia. Worth noting for this clone: Its cognate antigen is unknown. Relative to the germline gene, one junction end is altered; a read error may explain this.

This CDR3 is 16 amino acids long. Germline assignment: CDR1 SGHTA and CDR2 FQGNSA. Profiled with immunoSEQ multiplex PCR; TCRdb holds only in-frame clones, not every one. The table lists tens of thousands of clones, 70% to 85% of them singletons. General study results and limits: 8/27 top patient clones versus 2/35 control clones were TRBV06-family. Without putative leukemic clones, patient CD4-sorted repertoires remained more clonal than healthy CD4+ repertoires.

The receptor was isolated from a human donor in good health. The chain has TRBV7-2 and TRBJ1-6; 8 positions agree with TRBD1. Input material: CD4+ T cells from blood buffy coats. The CDR3 loop reads CASSIASGTGHSPLHF. In DNA, the CDR3 is TGTGCCAGCAGCATAGCCTCCGGGACAGGTCATTCACCCCTCCACTTT.